This T cell receptor beta chain emerged from a study of long-term antiretroviral therapy in people with HIV (dated by TCRdb to between 2022 and 2023). Regarding the complete study: The earliest samples were collected approximately a decade before the 2015 WHO recommendation for immediate ART, a period when ART was typically delayed until CD4 counts fell. No cross-contamination during QIAcube processing was shown when test extractions of a monoclonal T-cell line were performed alongside about 30 polyclonal samples. A retrospective serial study tested whether changes in peripheral blood TRB repertoire composition and diversity were associated with ART initiation and durable HIV suppression. A total of under 250 cryopreserved PBMC samples came from 25 to 30 adults with confirmed HIV infection and were collected serially over a mean of approximately six years (range 1-12). Of the approximately 32 participants with HIV, ten to eleven were female.

Participants were included only if at least one PBMC sample before ART initiation and at least two post-ART samples were available. Treatment was received in the United States of America by all participants with HIV. Before DNA extraction, cryopreserved samples of about 0.95-10 million PBMC were thawed and then washed. At the time of the earliest PBMC sample, participants with HIV were aged between roughly 23 and 60 years. PBMC samples were contributed by each participant from 1-4 timepoints before ART initiation and 2-8 timepoints after ART initiation, with a median of 7 samples. Serial HIV viral load, CD4+ T-cell count, ART history and demographic data were obtained for every participant. Using a Qiagen kit on a QIAcube, genomic DNA was extracted from unsorted PBMC, with samples processed in batches of 12. Sequencing of the TRB variable region was done with the immunoSEQ hsTCRB v3.0 assay at survey level resolution. The target sequencing depth for TRB was roughly 40,000-55,000 T-cell genomes per sample. An Illumina MiSeq with a v3 150-cycle kit was used to sequence the pooled TRB libraries. In the source study's methods: Repertoire analysis was run in R within a reproducible Nextflow workflow that covered QC, data transformation and analysis. LymphoSeq2, an R package for AIRR-Seq data exploration, was used to implement custom analyses. A handful of samples that yielded fewer than 5000 total TRB sequences were excluded, so that around 190 HIV repertoires were analyzed. Of the 188 retained HIV repertoires, over 55 were collected before and around 130 after ART initiation. Repertoires were downsampled to 5000 TRB nucleotide sequences, with summary statistics averaged over 100 downsampling iterations. TRB sequences were retained for analysis only if CDR3 regions of at least seven amino acids were present. Diversity was measured with a Shannon entropy-derived clonality score and the Gini coefficient. In repertoire networks, the top 5000 CDR3 amino acid sequences were linked whenever an edit distance of one separated two sequences. For TRB CDR3 amino acid sequences, antigen specificity groups and MHC restriction were predicted with GLIPH2. Known CMV, EBV, HIV or tissue antigen associations were flagged by matching CDR3 amino acid sequences against VDJdb and McPAS-TCR. Pre-ART, post-ART and control groups were compared with Wilcoxon signed-rank tests and Holm-Bonferroni correction. This immuneACCESS table, as held by TCRdb, lists in-frame sequences with V and J called but not all clones. Of the missing ones, under half trace to an unresolved V gene in checked studies; the others have no known cause. The V and J calls and the clone size are those of that table, but D and trimming were determined from the DNA. The sample table records fewer than 30,000 clones; approximately 80% of these occur just once. The ten top clones hold 5% to 6% of the sample.

To note about this clone: Its antigen specificity is not known. No clone much larger than this one lies a single base away; base qualities are absent.

The full study reports these points: At every time point, the repertoire was dominated by expanded TRB clones first identified before ART initiation, although this dominance fluctuated and, in many PLHIV, declined after ART. No data were available on ART adherence, viral resistance or therapy changes, limiting inferences about post-ART repertoire changes. Limited PBMC availability meant only the TCR beta chain was sequenced, without alpha chain pairing. The samples span the years 2004 to 2017, and the ART regimens used may be less effective than current regimens. A significant increase in TRB diversity was found to be associated with ART initiation, although TRB diversity was observed to remain significantly below that of transplant donor controls even after long-term ART. HIV repertoires had narrower CDR3 length ranges than controls, and the network structure suggested an antigen-experienced repertoire that shifted only slightly toward naive after ART. Because cell numbers in pre-ART samples were limited, unsorted PBMC were profiled instead of sorted CD4+ and CD8+ T cells.

CDR1 is given as SGDLS and CDR2 as YYNGEE, both from the germline V gene. V loses 3 bases of germline sequence and J loses 8 bases, and the interval between the two ends is 14 bases. From its cysteine to its phenylalanine, the CDR3 spans 13 amino acids. CDR3 DNA only is kept here, 39 bases in frame from base 1. The origin of this receptor is a woman aged 25 to 45 with HIV. The chain is made from TRBV9 and TRBJ1-2, with the D gene not confidently named. The input for sequencing was unsorted PBMCs, taken 1.1 years before starting antiretroviral therapy. The CDR3 protein sequence reads: CASSASRVGGYTF. The DNA is as follows: TGTGCCAGCAGCGCCAGTAGGGTGGGGGGCTACACCTTC.